This TCR beta chain came from a study of shared clonotypes between healthy human individuals. The CDR3 contains 15 residues. With V trimmed by 6 bases and J by 5 bases, 11 bases remained unmatched. Germline V lookup: CDR1 MNHEY, CDR2 SVGAGI. 200 to 250 ng DNA, 25,000 to 35,000 T cell genomes, went into each sorted-subset replicate PCR. Some clones are missing from TCRdb's copy, which holds only in-frame ones; the method was immunoSEQ multiplex PCR. The repertoire holds approximately 1,000,000 clones, with around 82% as singletons. The gene calls are TRBV6-5 and TRBJ2-5; 8 bases fit TRBD1. Sequences were obtained from memory CD4+ T cells from PBMCs. Sample subset: CD45RA-negative fraction. This receptor was obtained from a young man in good health. Some clones in this sample may be carry-over from other donors' samples. The CDR3 loop reads CASSSGQGGLETQYF. The CDR3 DNA is TGTGCCAGCAGCTCCGGACAGGGAGGTTTGGAGACCCAGTACTTC.